Shown below are 14 T cell receptor beta chains from a single sample sequenced in a study of regulatory T cells in long-lasting Graves disease. Building of the TCR beta libraries involved iRepertoire HTBI primers and Arm-PCR of CDR3 regions. TCRdb recomputed calls from the multiplex PCR reads with MiXCR, one row per CDR3 protein. Among 240,000 or so distinct CDR3 sequences listed, just over 20% were seen once. Stated time point: newly diagnosed GD, antithyroid drugs for less than 3 months. Researchers made the TCR library from RNA that was extracted from PBMCs. The specimen comprised peripheral blood mononuclear cells (PBMCs), sampled at new diagnosis, from a patient treated with antithyroid drugs. The source is a female donor with Graves disease.

Only a few counts were recorded for this clonotype. The V gene is TRBV5-1, the J gene TRBJ2-4; 8 nucleotides line up with TRBD2. Germline V CDR1 and CDR2: SGHRS, YFSETQ. After removal of 4 bases from V and 3 bases from J, the junction contained 3 bases not matched to a gene. This CDR3 has 14 amino acids. CDR3: CASSPRGGKNIQYF. CDR3 bases: TGCGCCAGCAGCCCCCGGGGGGGCAAAAACATTCAGTACTTC.

J is TRBJ2-5 and V is TRBV14; D gene ambiguous. The CDR3 sequence is 16 residues long. Trimming left V 4 bases short and J 0 bases short, with 15 bases between. CDR1 and CDR2 from the germline V gene are SGHDN and FVKESK. The CDR3 coding sequence is TGTGCCAGCAGCCCGCCCCCCCGGACGAACCAAGAGACCCAGTACTTC. Translating it yields CASSPPPRTNQETQYF.

This clonotype was seen repeatedly, ten times or more. V gene TRBV7-2 combines with J gene TRBJ2-6; TRBD1 matches at 7 bases. This CDR3 has 15 residues. Trimming took 1 base from V and 3 from J; bases not matched to a gene: 0. Germline lookup yields CDR1 SGHTA and CDR2 FQGNSA. The CDR3 spells CASSLGTGGANVLTF. CDR3 nucleotides: TGTGCCAGCAGCTTAGGGACAGGTGGGGCCAACGTCCTGACTTTC.

There are many counts of this clonotype. The rearrangement uses TRBV18 and TRBJ2-5; D is uncertain. Germline V gene data show CDR1 as KGHSH and CDR2 as LQKENI. This CDR3 spans 13 amino acids. Trimming cost V 3 bases and J 1 base, with 6 bases left between them. CDR3 sequence reads: CASSPNSQETQYF. For the CDR3, the DNA is TGTGCCAGCTCACCGAACAGCCAAGAGACCCAGTACTTC.

A note on this clonotype: A clone one base away is much larger, so this may be a read error. Because the CDR3 is missing its conserved closing phenylalanine or tryptophan, this is likely a read error. V is TRBV2 and J is TRBJ2-7; 7 bases are shared with TRBD1. Unmatched junction bases numbered 11, after V lost 3 bases and J lost 6 bases. This CDR3 region has 15 residues. Germline V gene data show CDR1 as SNHLY and CDR2 as FYNNEI. The DNA for the CDR3 is TGTGCCAGCAGTGAGTTGTCAGGGGGACGGGGCGAGCAGTACCTC. Its protein is CASSELSGGRGEQYL.

The chain combines TRBV29-1 with TRBJ1-1; TRBD1 is a possible D gene (6 bases). Germline V CDR1 and CDR2: SQVTM, ANQGSEA. This CDR3 is built from 14 residues. Trimming pared 6 bases from V and 0 bases from J, leaving 14 bases between. The CDR3 sequence: CSVWEQGMNTEAFF. The CDR3 DNA sequence: TGCAGCGTATGGGAGCAGGGGATGAACACTGAAGCTTTCTTT.

This clonotype was recorded many times. The V and J genes are TRBV11-3 and TRBJ2-7, with D maybe TRBD2 (6 bases). Trimming shortened V by 5 bases and J by 0 bases, and 14 bases separated the two germline ends. Per the germline V gene, CDR1 is SGHNT and CDR2 is YENEEA. The CDR3 spans 15 residues. The CDR3 sequence: CASSLIRDSSYEQYF. As DNA, the CDR3 is TGTGCCAGCAGCCTCATCCGGGACTCCTCCTACGAGCAGTACTTC.

This clonotype was detected many times. As DNA, the CDR3 is TGTGCCAGCAGCACCTTGGGCAAAAACATTCAGTACTTC. This codes for CASSTLGKNIQYF. The rearrangement joins TRBV5-4 to TRBJ2-4; D unresolved. Trimming cost V 4 bases and J 3 bases, with 8 bases left between them. Per the germline V gene, CDR1 is SGHNT and CDR2 is YYREEE (reference sequence). The CDR3 extends over 13 amino acids.

The chain is built from TRBV29-1 and TRBJ1-2; D uncertain. The germline CDR1 and CDR2 sequences are SQVTM and ANQGSEA. Trimming shortened V by 0 bases and J by 6 bases, and 5 bases separated the two germline ends. The CDR3 is 11 residues long. The CDR3 DNA reads TGCAGCGTTGAAGATCGGAATGGCTACACCTTC. Translation gives CSVEDRNGYTF.

The sample holds many counts of this clonotype. This chain connects TRBV3-1 to TRBJ1-2; maybe TRBD1 (5 bases). This CDR3 has 13 amino acids. Trimming stripped 0 bases from V and 7 bases from J, with 9 bases between. Germline loops: CDR1 LGHDT, CDR2 YNNKEL (reference sequence). CDR3 sequence (DNA): TGTGCCAGCAGCCAAGACCCAGGGACTGGCTACACCTTC. Its translation is CASSQDPGTGYTF.

V and J are TRBV12-3 or TRBV12-4 and TRBJ2-2, with unresolved D. Between the trimmed V and J ends, which lost 5 bases and 6 bases, there was a span of 13 bases. The CDR3 totals 14 residues. CDR3 protein: CASSPAPSPGELFF. Written as DNA, the CDR3 is TGTGCCAGCAGTCCCGCCCCCAGCCCCGGGGAGCTGTTTTTT.

This clonotype was counted a single time. The V call is TRBV7-9, the J call TRBJ2-5, with TRBD1 identical over 9 bases. From germline, CDR1 is SEHNR and CDR2 FQNEAQ (reference sequence). This CDR3 region has 15 residues. The junction had 5 bases not matched to a gene; V was cut back by 6 bases and J by 0 bases. CDR3 in amino acids: CASRPTGGYQETQYF. The CDR3 DNA sequence: TGTGCCAGCAGACCTACAGGGGGCTACCAAGAGACCCAGTACTTC.

In this sample, this clonotype is medium-sized (0.01 to 0.1%). CDR3 amino acids: CASSAQETQYF. CDR3 bases: TGTGCCAGCAGTGCTCAAGAGACCCAGTACTTC. The chain couples TRBV12-3 or TRBV12-4 to TRBJ2-5; unclear D gene. Trimming stripped 5 bases from V and 2 bases from J, with 3 bases between. The CDR3 is 11 amino acids.

Of note for this clonotype: At one end, the junction sequence differs from germline, possibly due to a read error. The CDR3 DNA is TGTGCCAGTACTTTCGGTCTGTCCCAGATAAACACTGAAGCTCTCTTT. It translates to CASTFGLSQINTEALF. The chain links TRBV19 to TRBJ1-1; D remains ambiguous. CDR1 is LNHDA and CDR2 is SQIVND in the germline V gene (reference sequence). The CDR3 runs to 16 residues.